The rows below give T cell receptor beta chains drawn from one sample of a study of T cell repertoires in cytomegalovirus infection. TCRdb itself ran the reads through MiXCR, one entry per CDR3 protein. This table holds about 98,000 distinct CDR3 sequences, about 17% found once. The sample taken for sequencing was PBMCs. The origin of the receptors is a human donor in good health (CMV status not recorded). Some clones in this sample may be carry-over from other donors' samples. Both conserved end residues are part of each CDR3. D genes are given only for firm matches. Not every row has a clone size; where given, it reads once, few, many or a size class.

TRBV14,.,TRBJ2-3,.,TGTGCCAGCAGCCAAGACTTGGGGTTCACAGATACGCAGTATTTT,CASSQDLGFTDTQYF
TRBV29-1,.,TRBJ1-2,many,TGCAGCGTTGAATTATGGGGAGAATATGGCTACACCTTC,CSVELWGEYGYTF
TRBV28,.,TRBJ1-3,many,TGTGCCAGCAAGGAGGCCCTCTCTGGAAACACCATATATTTT,CASKEALSGNTIYF
TRBV7-9,TRBD1,TRBJ1-2,many,TGTGCCAGCAGACTGGGACAGGGTAATCGCTACACCTTC,CASRLGQGNRYTF
TRBV5-5,.,TRBJ1-4,few,TGTGCCAGCAGCCCGACTATGAGCAATGAAAAACTGTTTTTT,CASSPTMSNEKLFF
TRBV29-1,TRBD2,TRBJ2-5,few,TGCAGCGTTGAAAAGCGGGGGGGCCGGGAGACCCAGTACTTC,CSVEKRGGRETQYF
TRBV29-1,TRBD1,TRBJ1-4,.,TGCAGCGTTAGCCCACCGGGACAGGCGGATGAAAAACTGTTTTTT,CSVSPPGQADEKLFF
TRBV4-2,TRBD2,TRBJ2-3,many,TGTGCCAGCAGCCAAGAGGCTAGCGGGGCCTACACAGATACGCAGTATTTT,CASSQEASGAYTDTQYF
TRBV4-3,.,TRBJ1-2,.,TGCGCCAGCAGCCAAGAGCTTGGGACCTATGGCTACACCTTC,CASSQELGTYGYTF
TRBV20-1,TRBD2,TRBJ2-7,few,TGCAGTGCAACCGGGCTAGCGGGGACGCAGGAGCAGTACTTC,CSATGLAGTQEQYF
TRBV7-2,TRBD2,TRBJ2-3,many,TGTGCCAGCAGCACGGGACTAGCGGGGGGTAGAGATACGCAGTATTTT,CASSTGLAGGRDTQYF